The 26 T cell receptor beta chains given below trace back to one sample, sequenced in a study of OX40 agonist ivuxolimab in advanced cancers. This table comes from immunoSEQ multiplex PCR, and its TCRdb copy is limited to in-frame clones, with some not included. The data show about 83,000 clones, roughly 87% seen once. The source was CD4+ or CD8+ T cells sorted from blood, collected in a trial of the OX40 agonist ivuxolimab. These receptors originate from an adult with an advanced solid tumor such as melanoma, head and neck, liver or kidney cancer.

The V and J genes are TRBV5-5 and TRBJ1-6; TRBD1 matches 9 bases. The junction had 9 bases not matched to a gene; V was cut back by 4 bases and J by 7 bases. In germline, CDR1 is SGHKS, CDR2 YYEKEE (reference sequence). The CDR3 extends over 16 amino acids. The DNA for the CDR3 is TGTGCCAGCAGCGCCTTCCCGGGACAGGGAAATTCACCCCTCCACTTT. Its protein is CASSAFPGQGNSPLHF.

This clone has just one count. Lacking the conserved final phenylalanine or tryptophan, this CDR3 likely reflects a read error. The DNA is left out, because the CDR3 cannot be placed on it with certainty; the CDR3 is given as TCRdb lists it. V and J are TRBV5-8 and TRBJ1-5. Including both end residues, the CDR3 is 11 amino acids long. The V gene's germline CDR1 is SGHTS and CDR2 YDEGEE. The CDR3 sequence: CASSLAWSVSI.

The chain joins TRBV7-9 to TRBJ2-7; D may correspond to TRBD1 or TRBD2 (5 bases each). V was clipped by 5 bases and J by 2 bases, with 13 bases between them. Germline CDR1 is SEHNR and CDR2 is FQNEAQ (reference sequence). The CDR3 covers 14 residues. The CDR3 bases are TGTGCCAGCAGCGGCTCGGGACCCCCCTACGAGCAGTACTTC. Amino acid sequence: CASSGSGPPYEQYF.

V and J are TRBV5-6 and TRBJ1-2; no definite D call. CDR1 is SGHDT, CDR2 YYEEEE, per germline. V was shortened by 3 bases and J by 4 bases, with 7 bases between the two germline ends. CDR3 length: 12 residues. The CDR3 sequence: CASSSGSYGYTF. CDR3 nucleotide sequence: TGTGCCAGCAGCTCCGGGAGCTATGGCTACACCTTC. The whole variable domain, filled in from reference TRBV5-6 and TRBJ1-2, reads DAGVTQSPTHLIKTRGQQVTLRCSPKSGHDTVSWYQQALGQGPQFIFQYYEEEERQRGNFPDRFSGHQFPNYSSELNVNALLLGDSALYLCASSSGSYGYTFGSGTRLTVV.

The CDR3 region has the DNA TGTGCCTGGGGGGACTTGACAGGAGGGAACACTGAAGCTTTCTTT. Protein sequence: CAWGDLTGGNTEAFF. This chain joins TRBV30 and TRBJ1-1, with D maybe TRBD1 (6 bases). The germline V gene has CDR1 GTSNPN and CDR2 SVGIG (reference sequence). V lost 5 bases and J lost 1, with 17 bases in between. The CDR3 consists of 15 residues.

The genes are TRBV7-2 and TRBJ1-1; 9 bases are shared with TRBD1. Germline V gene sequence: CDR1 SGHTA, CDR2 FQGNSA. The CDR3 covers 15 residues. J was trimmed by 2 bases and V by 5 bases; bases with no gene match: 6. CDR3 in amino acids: CASSPRTGANTEAFF. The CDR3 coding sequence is TGTGCCAGCAGCCCCCGGACAGGGGCAAACACTGAAGCTTTCTTT.

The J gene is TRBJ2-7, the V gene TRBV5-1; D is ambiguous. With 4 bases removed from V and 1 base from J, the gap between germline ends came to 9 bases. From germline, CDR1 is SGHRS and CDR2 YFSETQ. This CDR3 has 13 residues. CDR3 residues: CASSIPPSYEQYF. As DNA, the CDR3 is TGCGCCAGCAGCATACCACCTTCCTACGAGCAGTACTTC.

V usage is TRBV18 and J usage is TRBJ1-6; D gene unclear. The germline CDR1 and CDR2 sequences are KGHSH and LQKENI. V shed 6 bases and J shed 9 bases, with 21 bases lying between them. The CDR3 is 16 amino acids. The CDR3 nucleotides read TGTGCCAGCTCCCTCAGGACCGGTCGGTCTAGTTCACCCCTCCACTTT. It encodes CASSLRTGRSSSPLHF.

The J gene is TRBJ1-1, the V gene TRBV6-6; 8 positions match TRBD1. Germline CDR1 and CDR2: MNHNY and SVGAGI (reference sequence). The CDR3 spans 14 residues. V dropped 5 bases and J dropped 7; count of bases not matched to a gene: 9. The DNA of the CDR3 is TGTGCCAGCAGTACCCCGGACAGGGCTAATGAAGCTTTCTTT. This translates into CASSTPDRANEAFF.

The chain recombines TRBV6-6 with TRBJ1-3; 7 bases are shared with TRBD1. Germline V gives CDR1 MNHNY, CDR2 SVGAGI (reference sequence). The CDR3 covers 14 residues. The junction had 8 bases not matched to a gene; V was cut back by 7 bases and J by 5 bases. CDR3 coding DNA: TGTGCCAGCACCCCGACAGGGACGAGAAACACCATATATTTT. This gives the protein CASTPTGTRNTIYF.

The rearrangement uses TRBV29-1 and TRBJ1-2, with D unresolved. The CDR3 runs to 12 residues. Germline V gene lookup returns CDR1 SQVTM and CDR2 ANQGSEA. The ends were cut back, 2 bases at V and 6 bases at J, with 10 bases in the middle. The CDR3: CSVESASNGYTF. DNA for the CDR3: TGCAGCGTTGAATCCGCCTCTAATGGCTACACCTTC.

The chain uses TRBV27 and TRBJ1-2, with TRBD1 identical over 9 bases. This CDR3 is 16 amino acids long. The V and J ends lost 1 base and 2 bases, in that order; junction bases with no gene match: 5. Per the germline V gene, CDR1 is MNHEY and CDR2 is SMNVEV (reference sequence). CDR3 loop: CASSLLGQGYNYGYTF. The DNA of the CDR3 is TGTGCCAGCAGTTTATTAGGACAGGGGTACAACTATGGCTACACCTTC.

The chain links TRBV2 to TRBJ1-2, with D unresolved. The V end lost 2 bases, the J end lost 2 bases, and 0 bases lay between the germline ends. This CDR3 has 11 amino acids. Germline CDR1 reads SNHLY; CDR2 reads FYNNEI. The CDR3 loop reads CASSENYGYTF. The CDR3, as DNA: TGTGCCAGCAGTGAAAACTATGGCTACACCTTC.

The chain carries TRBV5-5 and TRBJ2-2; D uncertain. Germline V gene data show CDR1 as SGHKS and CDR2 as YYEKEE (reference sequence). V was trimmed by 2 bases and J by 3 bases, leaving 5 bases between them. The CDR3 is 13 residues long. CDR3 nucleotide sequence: TGTGCCAGCAGCTTAGGTGACACCGGGGAGCTGTTTTTT. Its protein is CASSLGDTGELFF.

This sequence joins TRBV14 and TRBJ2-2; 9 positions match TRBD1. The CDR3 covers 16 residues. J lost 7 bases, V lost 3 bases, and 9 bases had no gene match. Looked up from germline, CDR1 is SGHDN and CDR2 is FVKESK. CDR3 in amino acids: CASSHNLGQGVGELFF. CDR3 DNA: TGTGCCAGCAGCCATAACCTGGGACAGGGAGTCGGGGAGCTGTTTTTT.

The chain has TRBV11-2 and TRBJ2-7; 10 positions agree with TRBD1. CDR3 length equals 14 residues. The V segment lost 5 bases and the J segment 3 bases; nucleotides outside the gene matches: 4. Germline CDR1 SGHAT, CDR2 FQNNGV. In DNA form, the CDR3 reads TGTGCCAGCAGCACGGACAGGGGGGGCTACGAGCAGTACTTC. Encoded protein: CASSTDRGGYEQYF.

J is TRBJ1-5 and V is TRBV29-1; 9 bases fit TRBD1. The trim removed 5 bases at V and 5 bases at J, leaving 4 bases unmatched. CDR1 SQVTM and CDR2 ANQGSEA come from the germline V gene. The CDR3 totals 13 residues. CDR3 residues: CSVTDRGHQPQHF. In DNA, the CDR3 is TGCAGCGTTACGGACAGGGGACATCAGCCCCAGCATTTT.

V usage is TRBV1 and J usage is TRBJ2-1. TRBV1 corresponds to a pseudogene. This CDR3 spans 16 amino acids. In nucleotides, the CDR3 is TGCACCAGCAGCCATAGTGGTCTGGACTCCTACAATGAGCAGTTCTTC. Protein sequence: CTSSHSGLDSYNEQFF.

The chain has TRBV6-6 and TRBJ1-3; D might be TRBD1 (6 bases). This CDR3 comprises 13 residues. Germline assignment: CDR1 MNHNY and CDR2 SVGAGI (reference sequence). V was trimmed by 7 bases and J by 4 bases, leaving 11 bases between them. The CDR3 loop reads CASTSDRGNTIYF. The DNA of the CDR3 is TGTGCCAGCACTTCGGACAGAGGAAACACCATATATTTT.

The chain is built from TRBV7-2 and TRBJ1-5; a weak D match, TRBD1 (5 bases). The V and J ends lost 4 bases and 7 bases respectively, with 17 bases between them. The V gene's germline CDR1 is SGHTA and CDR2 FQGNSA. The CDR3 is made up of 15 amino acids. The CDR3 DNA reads TGTGCCAGCAGCTGGGGACCGGCGACGGGGCAGCCCCAGCATTTT. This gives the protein CASSWGPATGQPQHF.

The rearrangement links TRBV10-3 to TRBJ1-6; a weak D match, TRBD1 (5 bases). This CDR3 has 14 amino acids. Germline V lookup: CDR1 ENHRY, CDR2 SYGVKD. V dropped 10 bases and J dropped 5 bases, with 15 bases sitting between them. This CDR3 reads CATIRDRNNSPLHF. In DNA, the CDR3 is TGTGCCACGATAAGGGACCGGAATAATTCACCCCTCCACTTT.

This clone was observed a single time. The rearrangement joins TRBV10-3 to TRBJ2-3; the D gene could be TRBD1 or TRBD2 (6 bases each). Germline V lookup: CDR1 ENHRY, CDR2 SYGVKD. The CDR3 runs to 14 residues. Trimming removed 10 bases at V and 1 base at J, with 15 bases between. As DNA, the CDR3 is TGTGCCACCGGGGACGGGGGCGGCACAGATACGCAGTATTTT. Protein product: CATGDGGGTDTQYF.

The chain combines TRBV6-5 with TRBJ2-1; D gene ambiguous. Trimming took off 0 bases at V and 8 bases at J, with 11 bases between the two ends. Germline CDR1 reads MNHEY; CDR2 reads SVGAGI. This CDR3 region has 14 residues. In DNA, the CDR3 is TGTGCCAGCAGTTACTCGAGAGTCTGGGATGAGCAGTTCTTC. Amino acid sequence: CASSYSRVWDEQFF.

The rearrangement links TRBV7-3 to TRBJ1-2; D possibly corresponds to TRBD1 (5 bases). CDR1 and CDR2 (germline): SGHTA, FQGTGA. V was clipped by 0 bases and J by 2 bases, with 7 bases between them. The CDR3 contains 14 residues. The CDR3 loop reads CASSLTAGNYGYTF. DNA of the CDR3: TGTGCCAGCAGCTTAACGGCAGGGAACTATGGCTACACCTTC.

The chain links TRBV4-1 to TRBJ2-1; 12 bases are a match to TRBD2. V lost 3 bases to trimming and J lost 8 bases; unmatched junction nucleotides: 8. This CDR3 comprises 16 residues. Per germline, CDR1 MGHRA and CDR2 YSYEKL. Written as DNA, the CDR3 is TGCGCCAGCAGCCATCCCCTAGCGGGGGGGCCATATGAGCAGTTCTTC. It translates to CASSHPLAGGPYEQFF.

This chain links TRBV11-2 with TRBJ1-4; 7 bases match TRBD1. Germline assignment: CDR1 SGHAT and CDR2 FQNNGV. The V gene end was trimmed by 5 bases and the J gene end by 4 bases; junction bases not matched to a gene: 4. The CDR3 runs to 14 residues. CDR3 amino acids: CASSPRDSNEKLFF. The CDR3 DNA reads TGTGCCAGCAGCCCCCGGGACAGTAATGAAAAACTGTTTTTT.